This T cell receptor beta chain was obtained from a study of T cell responses to AZD1222 COVID-19 vaccine. Study summary: Some second doses came at about 4 weeks and others at about 12 weeks; these were pooled.

The germline V gene encodes CDR1 LNHDA and CDR2 SQIVND (reference sequence). J gave up 8 bases and V 0 bases, and 9 bases lay outside the gene matches. This CDR3 region has 16 residues. In regard to this clone: No antigen is known for it.

General study points: Vaccination with two AZD1222 doses was followed by a rise in Spike-specific TCR breadth and depth. The repertoires were collected only after the peak T cell response. Among vaccine-associated CD4 TCRs, coverage spanned spike, with dominance at 160-218 and 743-854.

TCRdb's copy holds only in-frame clones and misses some; the assay was immunoSEQ multiplex PCR. Among some 150,000 clones listed, over 90% were seen once. Sequenced here: peripheral blood, sampled on day 0 of AZD1222 vaccination. This sequence joins TRBV19 and TRBJ1-4, with 7 bases fitting TRBD1. The TCR originated in an adult in good health. The CDR3 is CASSIDLTGEGEKLFF. CDR3 bases: TGTGCCAGTAGTATAGACCTTACAGGGGAAGGGGAAAAACTGTTTTTT.